The clone carrying this TCR beta chain showed up many times. Using RNA template, CDR3s of TCR alpha and beta were amplified with iRepertoire arm-PCR. Input was 100-400 ng of tissue mRNA or PBMC total RNA. TCRdb itself ran the multiplex PCR reads through MiXCR, one entry per CDR3 protein. The sample records about 180,000 distinct CDR3 sequences, about 47% being singletons. Germline V CDR1 and CDR2: MNHNS, SASEGT. The CDR3 is made up of 14 amino acids. Trimming at V came to 9 bases and at J to 1 base, leaving 7 bases not matched to a gene. The data stem from a study of glioma-infiltrating T cells. Sequenced input: glioma tissue, nonneoplastic brain tissue, or PBMCs (not recorded which). The receptor's source is a human donor with low-grade glioma or glioblastoma, undergoing nonglioma brain surgery, or in good health (not recorded which). The chain couples TRBV6-1 to TRBJ2-7, with 9 positions matching TRBD2. The CDR3, as DNA: TGTGCCAGTACCGAGACTAGCGGATCCTACGAGCAGTACTTC. This gives the protein CASTETSGSYEQYF.